The source of this T cell receptor beta chain is a study of PD-L1 blockade in urothelial cancer. About the study: From 2014, patients received atezolizumab, given as 1,200 mg intravenously every 3 weeks. Bladder-origin urothelial cancer in males described most of the roughly 30 patients.

On this clone itself: The antigen is unknown.

This table comes from immunoSEQ multiplex PCR, and its TCRdb copy is limited to in-frame clones, with some not included. The data hold about 42,000 clones, with approximately 77% observed a single time. Overall study results and limits: When pretreatment blood TCR clonality was below the median, it predicted better survival.

The TCR was taken from a man in his 70s with urothelial cancer. Specimen: PBMCs, collected around atezolizumab (anti-PD-L1) treatment.

The CDR3 nucleotides read TGCGCCAGCAGCCTCAGAGGACAGGGAGGTAACGGGGAGCTGTTTTTT. Translating gives CASSLRGQGGNGELFF. V gene TRBV5-1 combines with J gene TRBJ2-2; TRBD1 aligns across 8 bases. Per germline, CDR1 SGHRS and CDR2 YFSETQ. V gave up 4 bases and J gave up 7 bases; unmatched junction bases: 12. This CDR3 has 16 amino acids.